Described below is a single T cell receptor beta chain sequence and its context. The data originate from a study of blood T cells in healthy people across ages. Then a second PCR, running about 6 to 12 cycles, was carried out with a sample-barcoded 5' primer and a J-beta primer mix. Researchers report that each sample yielded at least 2.5 million CDR3-containing paired-end reads. TCRdb reanalysed the 5' RACE reads using MiXCR and keeps one entry per CDR3 protein. The table shows under 700,000 distinct CDR3 sequences, with approximately 25% occurring only once. CDR1 is LGHNA, CDR2 YSLEER, per germline. Trimming removed 3 bases at V and 1 base at J, with 20 bases between. This CDR3 has 18 residues. Donors were healthy Caucasian individuals from Russia aged about 6 to 100. These same data were also listed under a study on T cells of mothers and their children.

This chain joins TRBV4-3 and TRBJ2-3; a possible D gene is TRBD1 (7 bases). The sample taken for sequencing was blood. The source is a boy younger than 18 in good health. Here the CDR3 DNA reads TGCGCCAGCAGCCACGTTAGGGGGCGCGGGAAGGGCACAGATACGCAGTATTTT. It encodes CASSHVRGRGKGTDTQYF.